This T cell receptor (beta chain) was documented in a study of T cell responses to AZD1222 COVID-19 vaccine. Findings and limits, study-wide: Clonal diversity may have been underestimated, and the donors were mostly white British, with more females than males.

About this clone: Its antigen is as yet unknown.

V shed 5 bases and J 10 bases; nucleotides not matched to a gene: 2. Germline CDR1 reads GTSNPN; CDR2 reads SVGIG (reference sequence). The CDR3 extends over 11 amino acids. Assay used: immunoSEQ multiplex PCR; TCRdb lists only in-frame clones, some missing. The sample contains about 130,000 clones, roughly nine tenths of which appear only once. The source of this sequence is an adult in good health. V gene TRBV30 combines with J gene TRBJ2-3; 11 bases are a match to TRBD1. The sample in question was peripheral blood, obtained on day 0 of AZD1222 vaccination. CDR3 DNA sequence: TGTGCCTGGGGGGACAGGGGGGCGCAGTATTTT. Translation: CAWGDRGAQYF.